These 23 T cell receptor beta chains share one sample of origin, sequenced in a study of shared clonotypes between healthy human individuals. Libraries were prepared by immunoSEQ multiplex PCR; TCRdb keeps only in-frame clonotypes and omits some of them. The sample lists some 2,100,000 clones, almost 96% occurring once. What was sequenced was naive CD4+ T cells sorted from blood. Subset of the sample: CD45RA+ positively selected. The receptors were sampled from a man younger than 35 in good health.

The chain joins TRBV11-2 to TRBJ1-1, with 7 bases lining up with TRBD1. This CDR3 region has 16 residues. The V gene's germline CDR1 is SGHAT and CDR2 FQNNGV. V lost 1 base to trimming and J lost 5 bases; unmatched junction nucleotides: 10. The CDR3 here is CASSLGPDRVGTEAFF. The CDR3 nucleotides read TGTGCCAGCAGCTTAGGGCCCGACAGGGTTGGGACTGAAGCTTTCTTT. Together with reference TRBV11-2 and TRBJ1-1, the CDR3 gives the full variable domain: EAGVAQSPRYKIIEKRQSVAFWCNPISGHATLYWYQQILGQGPKLLIQFQNNGVVDDSQLPKDRFSAERLKGVDSTLKIQPAKLEDSAVYLCASSLGPDRVGTEAFFGQGTRLTVV.

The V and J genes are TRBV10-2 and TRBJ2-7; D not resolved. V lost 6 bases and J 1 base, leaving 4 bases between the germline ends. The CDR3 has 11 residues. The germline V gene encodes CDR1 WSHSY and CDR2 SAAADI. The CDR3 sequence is CASRFSYEQYF. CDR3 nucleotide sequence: TGCGCCAGCAGGTTTTCCTACGAGCAGTACTTC.

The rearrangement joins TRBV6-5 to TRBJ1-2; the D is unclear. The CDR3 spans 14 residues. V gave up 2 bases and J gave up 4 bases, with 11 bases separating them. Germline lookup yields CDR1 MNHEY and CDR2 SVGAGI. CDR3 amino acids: CASSYTKSGYGYTF. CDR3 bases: TGTGCCAGCAGTTACACGAAAAGTGGCTATGGCTACACCTTC.

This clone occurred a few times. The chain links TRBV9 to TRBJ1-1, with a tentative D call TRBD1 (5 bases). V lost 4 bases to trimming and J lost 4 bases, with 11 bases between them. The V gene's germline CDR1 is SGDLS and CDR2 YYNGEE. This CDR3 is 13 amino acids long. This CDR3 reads CASSPLGGTEAFF. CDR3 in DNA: TGTGCCAGCAGCCCCTTGGGGGGCACTGAAGCTTTCTTT.

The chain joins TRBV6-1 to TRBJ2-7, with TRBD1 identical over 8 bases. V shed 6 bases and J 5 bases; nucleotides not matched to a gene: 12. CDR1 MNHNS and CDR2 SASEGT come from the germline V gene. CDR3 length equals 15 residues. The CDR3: CASRDRVTGINEQYF. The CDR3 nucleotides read TGTGCCAGCAGGGACAGGGTGACAGGGATCAACGAGCAGTACTTC.

The DNA for the CDR3 is TGTGCCAGCTCACGCGGAGCGGGGACAGGGGGCACAGATACGCAGTATTTT. Protein product: CASSRGAGTGGTDTQYF. The chain carries TRBV18 and TRBJ2-3, with 10 bases aligning to TRBD1. V was clipped by 4 bases and J by 1 base; unmatched bases: 8. Germline V gene sequence: CDR1 KGHSH, CDR2 LQKENI. The length of the CDR3 is 17 residues.

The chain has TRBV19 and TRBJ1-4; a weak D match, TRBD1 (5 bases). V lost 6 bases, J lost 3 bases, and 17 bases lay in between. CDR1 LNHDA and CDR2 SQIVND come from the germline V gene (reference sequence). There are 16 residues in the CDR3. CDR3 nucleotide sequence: TGTGCCAGTAGCCTAACATCCGGGGCGGCTAATGAAAAACTGTTTTTT. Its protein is CASSLTSGAANEKLFF.

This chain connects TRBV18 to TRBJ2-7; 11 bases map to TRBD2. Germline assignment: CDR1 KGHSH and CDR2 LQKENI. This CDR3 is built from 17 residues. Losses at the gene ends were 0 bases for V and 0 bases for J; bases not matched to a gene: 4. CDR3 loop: CASSPPGLAESSYEQYF. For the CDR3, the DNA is TGTGCCAGCTCACCACCGGGACTAGCGGAGAGCTCCTACGAGCAGTACTTC.

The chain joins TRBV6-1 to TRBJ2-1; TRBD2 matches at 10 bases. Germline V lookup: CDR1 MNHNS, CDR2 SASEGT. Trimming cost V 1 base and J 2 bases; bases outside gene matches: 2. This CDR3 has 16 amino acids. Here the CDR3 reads CASSEVSGRAYNEQFF. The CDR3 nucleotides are TGTGCCAGCAGTGAAGTGAGCGGGAGGGCCTACAATGAGCAGTTCTTC.

The CDR3 spells CASSLGGGGVGETQYF. The CDR3 coding sequence is TGTGCCAGCAGCTTAGGCGGAGGGGGCGTGGGAGAGACCCAGTACTTC. V and J are TRBV7-6 and TRBJ2-5, with a tentative D call TRBD1 (7 bases). The germline CDR1 and CDR2 sequences are SGHVS and FNYEAQ. This CDR3 contains 16 residues. V lost 1 base, J lost 4 bases, and 16 bases lay in between.

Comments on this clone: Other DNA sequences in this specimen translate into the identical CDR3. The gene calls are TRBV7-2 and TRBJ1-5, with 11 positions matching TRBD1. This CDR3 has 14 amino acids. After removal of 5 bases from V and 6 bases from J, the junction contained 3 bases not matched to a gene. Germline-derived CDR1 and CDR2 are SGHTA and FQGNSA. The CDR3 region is CASSPGQGVQPQHF. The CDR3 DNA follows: TGTGCCAGCAGCCCGGGACAGGGGGTTCAGCCCCAGCATTTT.

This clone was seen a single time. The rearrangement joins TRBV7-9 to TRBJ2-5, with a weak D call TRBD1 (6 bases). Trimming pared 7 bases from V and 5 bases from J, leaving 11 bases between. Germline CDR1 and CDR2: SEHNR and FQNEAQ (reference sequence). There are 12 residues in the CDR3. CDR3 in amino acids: CASTQGVETQYF. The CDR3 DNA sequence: TGTGCCAGCACACAGGGAGTGGAGACCCAGTACTTC.

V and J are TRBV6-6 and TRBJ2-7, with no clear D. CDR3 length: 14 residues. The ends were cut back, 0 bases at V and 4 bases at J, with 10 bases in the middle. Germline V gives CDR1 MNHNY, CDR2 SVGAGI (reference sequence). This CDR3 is CASSYSLNGYEQYF. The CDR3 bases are TGTGCCAGCAGTTACTCTCTCAATGGGTACGAGCAGTACTTC.

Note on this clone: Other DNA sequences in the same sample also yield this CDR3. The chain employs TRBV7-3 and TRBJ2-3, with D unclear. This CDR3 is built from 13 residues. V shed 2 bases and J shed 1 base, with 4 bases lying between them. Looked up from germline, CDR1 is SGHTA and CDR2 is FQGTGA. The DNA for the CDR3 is TGTGCCAGCAGCTTAGGGGGCACAGATACGCAGTATTTT. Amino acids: CASSLGGTDTQYF.

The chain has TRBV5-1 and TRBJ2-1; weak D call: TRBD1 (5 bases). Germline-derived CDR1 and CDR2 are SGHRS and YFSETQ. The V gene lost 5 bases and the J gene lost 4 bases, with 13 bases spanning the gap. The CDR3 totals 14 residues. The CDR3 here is CASSAAGRYNEQFF. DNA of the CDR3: TGCGCCAGCAGTGCGGCAGGGCGTTACAATGAGCAGTTCTTC.

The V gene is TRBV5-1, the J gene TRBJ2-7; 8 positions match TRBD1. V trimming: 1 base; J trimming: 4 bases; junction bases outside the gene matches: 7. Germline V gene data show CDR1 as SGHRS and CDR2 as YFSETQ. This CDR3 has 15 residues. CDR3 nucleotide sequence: TGCGCCAGCAGCTTGATGGGACAGGTATTTTACGAGCAGTACTTC. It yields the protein CASSLMGQVFYEQYF.

CDR3 loop: CASSGTYSSYEQYF. For the CDR3, the DNA is TGTGCCAGCAGCGGGACTTATAGCTCCTACGAGCAGTACTTC. This chain connects TRBV2 to TRBJ2-7, with a weak D call TRBD2 (6 bases). The V gene lost 6 bases and the J gene lost 0 bases, with 12 bases spanning the gap. The germline V gene has CDR1 SNHLY and CDR2 FYNNEI. The CDR3 has 14 amino acids. Drawing the rest from reference TRBV2 and TRBJ2-7, the complete variable domain is EPEVTQTPSHQVTQMGQEVILRCVPISNHLYFYWYRQILGQKVEFLVSFYNNEISEKSEIFDDQFSVERPDGSNFTLKIRSTKLEDSAMYFCASSGTYSSYEQYFGPGTRLTVT.

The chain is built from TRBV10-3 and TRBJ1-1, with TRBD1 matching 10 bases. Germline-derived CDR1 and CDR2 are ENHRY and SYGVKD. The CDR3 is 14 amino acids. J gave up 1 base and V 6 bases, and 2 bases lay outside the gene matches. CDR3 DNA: TGTGCCATCAGGGACAGGGGGACGAACACTGAAGCTTTCTTT. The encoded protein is CAIRDRGTNTEAFF.

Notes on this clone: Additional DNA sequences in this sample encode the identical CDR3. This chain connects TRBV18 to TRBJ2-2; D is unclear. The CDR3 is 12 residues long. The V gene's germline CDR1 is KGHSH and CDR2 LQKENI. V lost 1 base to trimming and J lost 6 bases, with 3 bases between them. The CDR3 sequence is CASSPLPGELFF. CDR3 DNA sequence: TGTGCCAGCTCACCACTGCCCGGGGAGCTGTTTTTT.

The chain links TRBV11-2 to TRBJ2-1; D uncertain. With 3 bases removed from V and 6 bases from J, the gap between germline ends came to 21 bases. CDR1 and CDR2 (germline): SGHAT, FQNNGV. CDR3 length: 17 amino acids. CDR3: CASSFVVSNTGSNEQFF. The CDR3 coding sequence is TGTGCCAGCAGCTTCGTCGTCTCTAACACGGGTAGCAATGAGCAGTTCTTC.

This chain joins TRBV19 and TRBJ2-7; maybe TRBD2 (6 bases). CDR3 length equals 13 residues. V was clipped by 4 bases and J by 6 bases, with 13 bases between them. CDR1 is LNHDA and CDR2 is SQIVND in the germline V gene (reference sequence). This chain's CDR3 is CASSKEGKGEQYF. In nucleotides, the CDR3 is TGTGCCAGTAGTAAGGAGGGTAAAGGCGAGCAGTACTTC.

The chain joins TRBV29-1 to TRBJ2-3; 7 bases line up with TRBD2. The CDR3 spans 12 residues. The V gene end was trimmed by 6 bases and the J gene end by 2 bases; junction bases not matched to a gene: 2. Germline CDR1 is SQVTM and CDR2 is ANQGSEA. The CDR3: CSVGGFTDTQYF. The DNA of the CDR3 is TGCAGCGTGGGGGGGTTCACAGATACGCAGTATTTT.

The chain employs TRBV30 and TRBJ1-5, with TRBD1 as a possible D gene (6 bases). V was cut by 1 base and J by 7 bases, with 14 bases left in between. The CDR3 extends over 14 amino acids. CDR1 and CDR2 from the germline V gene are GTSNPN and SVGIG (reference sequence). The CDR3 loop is CAWSGEIGGQPQHF. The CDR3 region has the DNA TGTGCCTGGAGTGGGGAAATTGGGGGCCAGCCCCAGCATTTT.